The 5 T cell receptor beta chains below were found in one sample sequenced in a study of control samples from healthy donors and cancer patients. Assay used: immunoSEQ multiplex PCR; TCRdb lists only in-frame clones, some missing. The sample holds more than 95,000 clones, 85% to 95% seen once. Sequencing was done on a sample of blood. The receptors originated from a man under 40 in good health.

The chain combines TRBV5-1 with TRBJ1-4, with 10 bases aligning to TRBD1. V shed 4 bases, J shed 1 base, and the junction held 4 bases outside the gene matches. Germline V gene lookup returns CDR1 SGHRS and CDR2 YFSETQ. This CDR3 region has 16 residues. CDR3: CASSVRTGGTNEKLFF. The CDR3 coding sequence is TGCGCCAGCAGCGTTCGGACAGGGGGAACTAATGAAAAACTGTTTTTT.

This clone was detected once. The J gene is TRBJ1-1, the V gene TRBV14; D remains ambiguous. This CDR3 contains 16 residues. Germline loops: CDR1 SGHDN, CDR2 FVKESK. Trimming left V 1 base short and J 0 bases short, with 12 bases between. The CDR3 reads CASSQVPSSMNTEAFF. CDR3 DNA: TGTGCCAGCAGCCAAGTTCCCAGCTCTATGAACACTGAAGCTTTCTTT.

The rearrangement links TRBV7-8 to TRBJ2-3; TRBD2 matches 12 bases. The J segment lost 4 bases and the V segment lost 5 bases, leaving 7 bases of the junction unmatched. Germline CDR1 reads SGHVS; CDR2 reads FQNEAQ. CDR3 length: 16 amino acids. CDR3 DNA: TGTGCCAGCAGCCCCAGGACTAGCGGGGTTGCAGATACGCAGTATTTT. Amino acid sequence: CASSPRTSGVADTQYF.

The CDR3 coding sequence is TGCGCCAGCAGCTTCACAGGGCTCACTGAAGCTTTCTTT. Its translation: CASSFTGLTEAFF. V usage is TRBV5-1 and J usage is TRBJ1-1, with a possible D match to TRBD1 (6 bases). The V gene lost 2 bases and the J gene lost 4 bases, with 9 bases spanning the gap. The CDR3 loop spans 13 amino acids. Germline V gene data show CDR1 as SGHRS and CDR2 as YFSETQ.

This chain links TRBV4-2 with TRBJ2-7; TRBD2 matches 14 bases. Germline V gene data show CDR1 as LGHNA and CDR2 as YNFKEQ. The junction had 3 bases not matched to a gene; V was cut back by 3 bases and J by 2 bases. The CDR3 is made up of 16 amino acids. The CDR3 sequence is CASSQTTSGGAYEQYF. The CDR3, as DNA: TGTGCCAGCAGCCAGACGACTAGCGGGGGGGCCTACGAGCAGTACTTC.